This T cell receptor (beta chain) was sequenced in a study of T cells after yellow fever vaccination. General observations from the study: There was a possibility that FACS-sorted repertoires contained abundant clonotypes contaminating from the bulk population.

Notes on this clonotype: Antigen specificity is unknown.

TCRdb re-called the 5' RACE reads with MiXCR, one entry per CDR3 protein. Of about 260,000 distinct CDR3 sequences in the sample, about an eighth are singletons; the top ten hold around 0.55%. The germline gives CDR1 DFQATT, CDR2 SNEGSKA (reference sequence). J lost 6 bases, V lost 6 bases, and 4 bases had no gene match. The CDR3 spans 12 residues. The sequence was obtained from a man aged 30 to 39 who received the YFV17D yellow fever vaccine. The specimen was CD4+ T cells sorted from PBMCs, collected 45 days after the yellow fever booster vaccination. The chain employs TRBV20-1 and TRBJ2-7; 11 nucleotides agree with TRBD2. CDR3 residues: CSASGTSGEQYF. The CDR3 nucleotides read TGCAGTGCATCCGGGACTAGCGGCGAGCAGTACTTC.